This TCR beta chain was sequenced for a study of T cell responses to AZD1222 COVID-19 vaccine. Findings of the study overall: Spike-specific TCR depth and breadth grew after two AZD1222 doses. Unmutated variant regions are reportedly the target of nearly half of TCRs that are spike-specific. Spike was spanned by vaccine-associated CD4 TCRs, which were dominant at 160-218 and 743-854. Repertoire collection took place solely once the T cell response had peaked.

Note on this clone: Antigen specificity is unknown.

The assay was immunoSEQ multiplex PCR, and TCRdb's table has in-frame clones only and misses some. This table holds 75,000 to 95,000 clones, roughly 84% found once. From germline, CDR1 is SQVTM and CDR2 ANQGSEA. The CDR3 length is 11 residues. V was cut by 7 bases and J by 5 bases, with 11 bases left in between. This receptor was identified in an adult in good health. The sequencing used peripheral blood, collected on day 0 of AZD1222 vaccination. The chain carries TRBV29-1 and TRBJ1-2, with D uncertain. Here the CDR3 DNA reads TGCAGCGCCGAACGGGTTTATGGCTACACCTTC. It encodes CSAERVYGYTF.